Sequencing of this TCR beta chain was carried out in a study of blood T cell repertoires in COVID-19. This clone was seen more than once but under ten times. V gave up 3 bases and J gave up 8 bases; unmatched junction bases: 15. Germline V CDR1 and CDR2: KGHDR, SFDVKD. The CDR3 length is 17 residues. Using immunoSEQ multiplex PCR, the repertoire was profiled, and TCRdb retains in-frame clones only, with some absent. The data show roughly 200,000 clones, approximately 75% seen once. The rearrangement joins TRBV24-1 to TRBJ2-1; 7 bases map to TRBD1. This TCR derives from a man aged 40-55 years who had recovered from COVID-19. The sequenced sample was PBMCs or T cells enriched from blood (not recorded which). The CDR3 loop reads CATSDPLHLTGSDEQFF. In nucleotides, the CDR3 is TGTGCCACCAGTGATCCCCTCCACTTGACAGGGTCGGATGAGCAGTTCTTC.